This T cell receptor beta chain was recorded in a study of blood T cells in healthy people across ages. Study-wide findings and caveats: Measured against age, TCR beta diversity per million T cells decreased in a roughly linear manner.

Note on this clonotype: Its antigen is not known.

Combining a sample-barcoded 5' primer with a J-beta primer mix, a second PCR ran for roughly 7 to 11 cycles. TCRdb independently ran MiXCR on the 5' RACE reads; one entry per CDR3 protein. The sample has approximately 350,000 distinct CDR3 sequences, roughly half seen once. The CDR3 spans 14 residues. Trimming left V 6 bases short and J 2 bases short, with 14 bases between. The chain combines TRBV12-3 or TRBV12-4 with TRBJ2-7; D might be TRBD1 (8 bases). The sequencing sample was made of blood. The TCR comes from a man aged 55 to 69 in good health. The DNA of the CDR3 is TGTGCCAGCAGCACACAGGGGGGGACCTACGAGCAGTACTTC. Its protein is CASSTQGGTYEQYF.